The present T cell receptor beta chain was sequenced within a study of beta chain features in type 1 diabetes. A heparinised blood draw that averaged about 116 mL was obtained once from each donor. Sorted populations all exceeded 95% purity. The germline V gene has CDR1 MDHEN and CDR2 SYDVKM. The CDR3 consists of 12 residues. Expressed TCRB transcripts got sequenced, as all isolated RNA was reverse transcribed. The study sequenced naive, central memory and regulatory T cell samples to an average of about 3.8 million reads. Assay used: immunoSEQ multiplex PCR; TCRdb lists only in-frame clones, some missing. The data show hundreds of thousands of clones, with around 8.5% seen just once and 0.9% to 1.1% held by the top ten. A remark on this clone: The antigen remains unidentified.

Study-wide results and caveats: Shorter TCRB CDR3s, moderately but significantly so, were found in Type 1 diabetes patients in all four CD4+ subsets.

The receptor comes from a man aged 25-40 years with type 1 diabetes. Sequences were obtained from central memory CD4+ T cells from blood. The J gene is TRBJ2-5, the V gene TRBV28, with D tentatively TRBD1 (5 bases). Judging by the DNA end, TRBJ2-7 fits better; the J call may be wrong. CDR3 bases: TGTGCCAGCAGCACGCAGGGTTACGAGCAGTACTTC. Translating it yields CASSTQGYEQYF.